This entry features one TCR beta chain sequence. Its antigen is currently unknown. V was trimmed by 5 bases and J by 0 bases, leaving 13 bases between them. Germline CDR1 is MNHNS and CDR2 is SASEGT. This CDR3 comprises 15 residues. This entry is derived from a study of identical twins. The study, taken as a whole, reports: Within monozygotic twins, out-of-frame TCR alpha sharing was underestimated by the models.

In TCRdb, the 5' RACE reads were re-called with MiXCR into one record per CDR3 protein. The table has hundreds of thousands of distinct CDR3 sequences, about 7.1% seen once. This sample was shared with a second study, whose subject was yellow fever vaccine responses in identical twins.

The sequence was collected from a woman between 18 and 29 years old in good health. The sequencing input was PBMCs. The rearrangement uses TRBV6-1 and TRBJ1-2, with D possibly TRBD1 on 5 matching bases. This CDR3 reads CASSKRQRANYGYTF. Here the CDR3 DNA reads TGTGCCAGCAGTAAAAGACAGAGAGCTAACTATGGCTACACCTTC.